This T cell receptor beta chain was identified during a study of radiation and T cells in renal cell carcinoma. Findings of the study overall: Irradiated tumors had higher TCR clonality than control tumors. Compared with controls, irradiated tumors had more, larger dominant CDR3 motifs.

Ten or more counts support this clone. No antigen is known for it. Regarding treatment: treatment-naive control, cytoreductive nephrectomy. Control samples are tumors resected by cytoreductive nephrectomy without prior radiation. The CDR3 totals 14 residues. V was pared by 11 bases and J by 2 bases, with 10 bases of the junction left unmatched. Germline V gene lookup returns CDR1 MNHNS and CDR2 SASEGT. This table comes from immunoSEQ multiplex PCR, and its TCRdb copy is limited to in-frame clones, with some not included. The sample has tens of thousands of clones, 55% to 75% seen once; the top ten hold around a fifth.

The chain carries TRBV6-1 and TRBJ2-3, with TRBD1 identical over 7 bases. Sample: tumor tissue, taken from a patient whose treatment was nephrectomy without radiotherapy. The receptor was isolated from a man aged 40-55 years with renal cell carcinoma. CDR3: CAGSRDSNTDTQYF. CDR3 sequence (DNA): TGTGCCGGGAGCCGGGACAGTAACACAGATACGCAGTATTTT.